The T cell receptor (beta chain) under discussion was sequenced for a study of T cell changes during pregnancy in multiple sclerosis. Sequenced by immunoSEQ multiplex PCR; TCRdb stores in-frame clones only, minus some. Of about 55,000 clones in the sample, around 90% are singletons; the top ten hold over 0.45%. CDR1 SGHDT and CDR2 YYEEEE come from the germline V gene. V was cut by 0 bases and J by 3 bases, with 15 bases left in between. This CDR3 has 16 residues. This receptor was taken from a female donor with multiple sclerosis, enrolled in a pregnancy study. The sequencing used CD4+ T cells from peripheral blood mononuclear cells, collected in the first trimester of pregnancy. This chain links TRBV5-6 with TRBJ1-1; D possibly corresponds to TRBD1 (5 bases). CDR3 sequence (DNA): TGTGCCAGCAGCTTGGCCTTGACAGAACTACACACTGAAGCTTTCTTT. Translation: CASSLALTELHTEAFF.